A selection of T cell receptor beta chains follows, all from one sample in a study of molecular identifiers for immune sequencing clone quantification. From the PCR reads, TCRdb called clonotypes with MiXCR, one entry per CDR3 protein. In the table there are 300,000 to 350,000 distinct CDR3 sequences, about a fifth of which are singletons. Sequencing input: naive CD8+ T cells from blood, with Jurkat cell RNA spiked in. These receptors all come from a human donor in good health. Some libraries in this study had Jurkat cell RNA spiked in. The CDR3 runs from the conserved cysteine through the conserved F or W. D genes are given only for firm matches. Some rows mark clone size as missing; the rest say once, few, many or name a class of expanded clone.

cdr3_nt,cdr3_aa,v_call,clone_size,j_call,d_call
TGTGCCAGCAGCTCGGGGGAGCAGTACTTC,CASSSGEQYF,TRBV7-9,many,TRBJ2-7,.
TGTGCCAGCAGCTCAGACGTTAACACTGAAGCTTTCTTT,CASSSDVNTEAFF,TRBV9,many,TRBJ1-1,.
TGTGCCAGCAGCCACAAGCAGATGCAGGCGGATACGCAGTATTTT,CASSHKQMQADTQYF,TRBV7-9,.,TRBJ2-3,.
TGTGCCATCAGTGAACTAGCGGGGGGTGAGACCCAGTACTTC,CAISELAGGETQYF,TRBV10-3,.,TRBJ2-5,TRBD2
TGCGCCAGCAGCCAAGAACTTCCTTACGAGCAGTACTTC,CASSQELPYEQYF,TRBV4-3,.,TRBJ2-7,.
TGTGCCAGCAGCCCCCCCGATGGGGGCTTCGAGCAGTACTTC,CASSPPDGGFEQYF,TRBV7-9,.,TRBJ2-7,.
TGTGCCAGCAGTGAGGAGGACGTTTTTGAGACCCAGTACTTC,CASSEEDVFETQYF,TRBV2,few,TRBJ2-5,.
TGCGCCAGCAGCTTGGAAGGCGGGGGCATTTTCACAGATACGCAGTATTTT,CASSLEGGGIFTDTQYF,TRBV5-1,many,TRBJ2-3,.
TGTGCCAGCAGTTTAGGAAAGGATCCTCAAGAGACCCAGTACTTC,CASSLGKDPQETQYF,TRBV12-3/TRBV12-4,few,TRBJ2-5,.
TGCGCCAGCAGCCGAAACAGGGGAAACACTGAAGCTTTCTTT,CASSRNRGNTEAFF,TRBV4-1,many,TRBJ1-1,TRBD1
TGTGCCACCAGTGAAGGCGGATACACAGATACGCAGTATTTT,CATSEGGYTDTQYF,TRBV24-1,few,TRBJ2-3,.
TGTGCCAGCAGTGCACAGGGCTTGTTTGAAAAACTGTTTTTT,CASSAQGLFEKLFF,TRBV27,many,TRBJ1-4,.
TGTGCCAGCAGTTACTCGAATCGATTCGGGAGGCCCCGGGACGAGCAGTACTTC,CASSYSNRFGRPRDEQYF,TRBV6-5,many,TRBJ2-7,TRBD2
TGCGCCAGCAGCCAAGAAAGGGGAATCTCGTACGAGCAGTACTTC,CASSQERGISYEQYF,TRBV4-1,few,TRBJ2-7,.
TGCGCCAGCAGCTTTGGGGGGGAGACTGAAGCTTTCTTT,CASSFGGETEAFF,TRBV5-1,many,TRBJ1-1,.
TGTGCCAGCAGCTTGAGACAGGGAACCTATGGCTACACCTTC,CASSLRQGTYGYTF,TRBV5-6,.,TRBJ1-2,TRBD1
TGTGCCAGCAGTGAAGGGCAGCCTAATAATCAGCCCCAGCATTTT,CASSEGQPNNQPQHF,TRBV6-1,many,TRBJ1-5,.
TGTGCCAGCAGTCAATTGGGAGCCGACAATGAGCAGTTCTTC,CASSQLGADNEQFF,TRBV6-5,many,TRBJ2-1,.
TGTGCCTGGAGAAGGGGGGTTGAAGCTTTCTTT,CAWRRGVEAFF,TRBV30,many,TRBJ1-1,.
TGTGCCAGCAGTTTACCTCCGACTAGCGGGGGGGTAGGTGGGGCCAACGCCCTGACTTTC,CASSLPPTSGGVGGANALTF,TRBV12-3/TRBV12-4,.,TRBJ2-6,TRBD2
TGTGCCTGGAGTGTCTCTGGCACAGATACGCAGTATTTT,CAWSVSGTDTQYF,TRBV30,few,TRBJ2-3,.
TGTGCCAGCAGCCCTATTAATCAGCCCCAGCATTTT,CASSPINQPQHF,TRBV7-2,many,TRBJ1-5,.
TGTGCCAGCAGCTTAGTCTCCCTAGCGGGAGGGGGGGCGGACAATGAGCAGTTCTTC,CASSLVSLAGGGADNEQFF,TRBV11-2,.,TRBJ2-1,TRBD2
TGTGCCAGCAGCTGGACAGGGAACGAGCAGTACTTC,CASSWTGNEQYF,TRBV6-6,many,TRBJ2-7,TRBD1
TGCAGCGTTGTGGCTAGGAGGGAAAACATTCAGTACTTC,CSVVARRENIQYF,TRBV29-1,many,TRBJ2-4,.
TGTGCCAGAGCTCCTTATAGGCGAGGCACAGATACGCAGTATTTT,CARAPYRRGTDTQYF,TRBV6-5,many,TRBJ2-3,.
TGTGCCAGCAGCCAAGATGGCGATCTAGCGGCGGGTGATACGCAGTATTTT,CASSQDGDLAAGDTQYF,TRBV3-1,.,TRBJ2-3,TRBD2
TGCGGCGTTGAACCCCCCCGTAGCACAGATACGCAGTATTTT,CGVEPPRSTDTQYF,TRBV29-1,.,TRBJ2-3,.
TGTGCCAGCAGCTCGCCGGGACACGGCTCCTACAATGAGCAGTTCTTC,CASSSPGHGSYNEQFF,TRBV7-8,many,TRBJ2-1,.
TGCAGCGTTGAAGGATCTCGGGCAACAAGCACAGATACGCAGTATTTT,CSVEGSRATSTDTQYF,TRBV29-1,many,TRBJ2-3,.
TGCAGCGTCCCTAAAGCGGGGGCCGCGAGAGAGACCCAGTACTTC,CSVPKAGAARETQYF,TRBV29-1,many,TRBJ2-5,TRBD2
TGTGCCTGGAGTCTGGAACACCGAGGAAGTCAGCCCCAGCATTTT,CAWSLEHRGSQPQHF,TRBV30,many,TRBJ1-5,.
TGTGCCAGTAGTACGGCAACCAGGAGCGCGAACTATGGCTACACCTTC,CASSTATRSANYGYTF,TRBV19,many,TRBJ1-2,.
TGTGCCAGCAGTTTGTCGGCAGGGAATCGCCACGAGCAGTACTTC,CASSLSAGNRHEQYF,TRBV27,few,TRBJ2-7,.
TGTGCCAGCAGCTTAGGGACGGGGGGCCAAGAGACCCAGTACTTC,CASSLGTGGQETQYF,TRBV13,many,TRBJ2-5,TRBD2
TGTGCCAGCAGCGTAGTGGGGGCCCCTCGGGATCAGCCCCAGCATTTT,CASSVVGAPRDQPQHF,TRBV9,many,TRBJ1-5,.